This TCR beta chain was retrieved from a study of cytotoxic CD8 clonotypes in ibrutinib-treated CLL. This table comes from immunoSEQ multiplex PCR, and its TCRdb copy is limited to in-frame clones, with some not included. The sample has more than 110,000 clones; 80% to 95% are singletons. Per the germline V gene, CDR1 is ENHRY and CDR2 is SYGVKD. The V end was cut by 9 bases, the J end by 1 base, with 13 bases between. The CDR3 is 13 residues long. Points on this clone: As yet, its antigen is unknown.

Study results and caveats: Public clonotypes, an uncommon group, contracted or remained stable on treatment.

The receptor was isolated from a human donor with chronic lymphocytic leukemia. Sequenced material: PBMCs, taken after 12 months of ibrutinib treatment. The chain uses TRBV10-3 and TRBJ2-7; TRBD1 might be the D (5 bases). The DNA of the CDR3 is TGTGCCATAGGTTACGACAGTTCCTACGAGCAGTACTTC. Translation gives CAIGYDSSYEQYF.